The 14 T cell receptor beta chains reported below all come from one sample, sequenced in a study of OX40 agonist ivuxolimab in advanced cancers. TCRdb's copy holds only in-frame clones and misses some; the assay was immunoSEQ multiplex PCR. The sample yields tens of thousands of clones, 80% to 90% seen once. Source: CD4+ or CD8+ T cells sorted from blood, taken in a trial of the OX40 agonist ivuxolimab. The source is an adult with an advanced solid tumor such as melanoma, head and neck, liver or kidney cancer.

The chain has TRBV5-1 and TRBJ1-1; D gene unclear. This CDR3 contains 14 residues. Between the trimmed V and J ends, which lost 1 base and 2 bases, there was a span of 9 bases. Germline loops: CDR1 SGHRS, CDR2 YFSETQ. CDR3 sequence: CASSLSMGNTEAFF. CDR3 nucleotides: TGCGCCAGCAGCTTGTCAATGGGAAACACTGAAGCTTTCTTT.

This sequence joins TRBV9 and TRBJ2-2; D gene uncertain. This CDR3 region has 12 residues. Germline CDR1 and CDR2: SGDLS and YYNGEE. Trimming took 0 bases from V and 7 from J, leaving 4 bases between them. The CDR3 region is CASSVAGGELFF. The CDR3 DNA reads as TGTGCCAGCAGCGTAGCAGGCGGGGAGCTGTTTTTT.

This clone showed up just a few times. DNA of the CDR3: TGTGCCAGCAGCTTACTAACAGTTCGGGGTTATTCACCCCTCCACTTT. Encoded protein: CASSLLTVRGYSPLHF. The chain uses TRBV7-2 and TRBJ1-6; D gene uncertain. Germline values: CDR1 SGHTA, CDR2 FQGNSA. The CDR3 loop spans 16 amino acids. V gave up 2 bases and J gave up 8 bases, with 16 bases separating them.

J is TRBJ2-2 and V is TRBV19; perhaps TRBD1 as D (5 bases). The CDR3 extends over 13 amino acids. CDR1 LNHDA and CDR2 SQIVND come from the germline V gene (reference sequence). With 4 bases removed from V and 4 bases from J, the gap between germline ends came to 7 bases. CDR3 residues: CASSTGSTGELFF. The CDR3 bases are TGTGCCAGTAGTACAGGGTCCACCGGGGAGCTGTTTTTT.

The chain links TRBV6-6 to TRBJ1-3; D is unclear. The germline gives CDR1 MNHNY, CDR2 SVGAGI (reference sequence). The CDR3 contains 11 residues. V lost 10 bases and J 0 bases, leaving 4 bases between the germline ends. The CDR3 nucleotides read TGTGCCACGCTCTCTGGAAACACCATATATTTT. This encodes CATLSGNTIYF.

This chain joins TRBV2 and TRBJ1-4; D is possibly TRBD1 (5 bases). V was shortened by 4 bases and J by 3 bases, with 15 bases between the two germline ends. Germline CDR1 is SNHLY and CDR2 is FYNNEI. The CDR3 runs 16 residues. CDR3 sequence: CASSVYRLTSNEKLFF. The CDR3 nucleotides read TGTGCCAGCAGTGTGTACAGGCTAACGTCTAATGAAAAACTGTTTTTT. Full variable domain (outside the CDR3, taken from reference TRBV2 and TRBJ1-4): EPEVTQTPSHQVTQMGQEVILRCVPISNHLYFYWYRQILGQKVEFLVSFYNNEISEKSEIFDDQFSVERPDGSNFTLKIRSTKLEDSAMYFCASSVYRLTSNEKLFFGSGTQLSVL.

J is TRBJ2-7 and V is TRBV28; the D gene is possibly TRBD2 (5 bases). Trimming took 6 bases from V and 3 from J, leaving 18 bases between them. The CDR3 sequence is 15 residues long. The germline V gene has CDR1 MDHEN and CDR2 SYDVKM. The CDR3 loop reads CASSPEGPPFYEQYF. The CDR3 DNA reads TGTGCCAGCAGCCCCGAGGGTCCCCCCTTCTACGAGCAGTACTTC.

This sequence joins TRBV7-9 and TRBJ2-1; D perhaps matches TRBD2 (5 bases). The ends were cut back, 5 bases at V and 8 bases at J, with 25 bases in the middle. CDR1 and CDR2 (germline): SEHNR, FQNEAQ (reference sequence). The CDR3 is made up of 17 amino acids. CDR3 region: CASSPHLYGFGRDEQFF. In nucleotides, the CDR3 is TGTGCCAGCAGCCCACATTTATACGGGTTCGGGCGGGATGAGCAGTTCTTC.

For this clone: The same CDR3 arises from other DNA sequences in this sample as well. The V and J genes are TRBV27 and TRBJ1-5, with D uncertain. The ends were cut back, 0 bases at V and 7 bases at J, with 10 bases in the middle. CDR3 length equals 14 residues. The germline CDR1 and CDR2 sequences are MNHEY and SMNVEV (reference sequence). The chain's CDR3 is CASSLSGNEQPQHF. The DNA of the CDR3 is TGTGCCAGCAGTTTATCAGGGAACGAACAGCCCCAGCATTTT.

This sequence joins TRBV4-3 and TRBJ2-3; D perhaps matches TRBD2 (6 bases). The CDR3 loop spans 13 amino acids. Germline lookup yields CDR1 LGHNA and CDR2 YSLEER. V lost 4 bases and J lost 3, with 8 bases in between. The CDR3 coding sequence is TGCGCCAGCAGCCGGGACTCTACAGATACGCAGTATTTT. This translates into CASSRDSTDTQYF.

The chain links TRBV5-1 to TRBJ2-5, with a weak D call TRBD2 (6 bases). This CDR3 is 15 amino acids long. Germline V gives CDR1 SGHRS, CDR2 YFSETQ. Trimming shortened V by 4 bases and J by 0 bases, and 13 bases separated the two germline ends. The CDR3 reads CASSHRGEDQETQYF. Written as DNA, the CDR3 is TGCGCCAGCAGCCACCGCGGGGAGGACCAAGAGACCCAGTACTTC.

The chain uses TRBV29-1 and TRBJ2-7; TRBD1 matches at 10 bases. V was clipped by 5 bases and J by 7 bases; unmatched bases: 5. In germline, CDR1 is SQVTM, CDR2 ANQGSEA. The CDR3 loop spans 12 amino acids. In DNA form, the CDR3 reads TGCAGCGTTAAAGGGACAGGGGTAGAGCAGTACTTC. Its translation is CSVKGTGVEQYF.

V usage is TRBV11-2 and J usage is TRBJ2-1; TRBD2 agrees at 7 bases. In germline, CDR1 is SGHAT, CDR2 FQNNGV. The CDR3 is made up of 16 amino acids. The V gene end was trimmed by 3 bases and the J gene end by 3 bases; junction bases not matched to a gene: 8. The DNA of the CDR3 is TGTGCCAGCAGCTTGTCCGGGACTACCCTCTACAATGAGCAGTTCTTC. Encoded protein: CASSLSGTTLYNEQFF.

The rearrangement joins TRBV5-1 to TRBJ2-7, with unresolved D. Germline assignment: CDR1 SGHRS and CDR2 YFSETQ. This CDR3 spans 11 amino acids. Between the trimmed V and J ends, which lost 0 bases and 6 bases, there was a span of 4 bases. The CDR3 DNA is TGCGCCAGCAGCTTGGTCCCCGAGCAGTACTTC. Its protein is CASSLVPEQYF. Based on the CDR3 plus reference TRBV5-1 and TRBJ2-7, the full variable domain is KAGVTQTPRYLIKTRGQQVTLSCSPISGHRSVSWYQQTPGQGLQFLFEYFSETQRNKGNFPGRFSGRQFSNSRSEMNVSTLELGDSALYLCASSLVPEQYFGPGTRLTVT.